What follows are 32 T cell receptor beta chains derived from one specimen sequenced in a study of a mutant IDH1 vaccine in newly diagnosed glioma. Noted time point: baseline, week 1 (first vaccination visit). Treatment here: pre-vaccination baseline after standard-of-care therapy. Assay: immunoSEQ multiplex PCR; the TCRdb copy retains only in-frame clones and omits some. This sample has about 34,000 clones; about four fifths occur once, and the top ten carry roughly 9%. Source: peripheral blood mononuclear cells (PBMCs), taken from a glioma patient treated with radiotherapy, temozolomide or both. All receptors derive from a middle-aged man with glioma. Some clones in this sample may be carry-over from other donors' samples.

This chain joins TRBV30 and TRBJ2-5; possible D gene TRBD2, 5 bases. This CDR3 region has 13 residues. Germline CDR1 GTSNPN, CDR2 SVGIG (reference sequence). V lost 3 bases, J lost 2 bases, and 10 bases lay in between. The CDR3 nucleotides are TGTGCCTGGAGGGTTTCGGGGCAAGAGACCCAGTACTTC. Amino acids: CAWRVSGQETQYF. Combining the CDR3 with reference TRBV30 and TRBJ2-5 gives the whole variable domain SQTIHQWPATLVQPVGSPLSLECTVEGTSNPNLYWYRQAAGRGLQLLFYSVGIGQISSEVPQNLSASRPQDRQFILSSKKLLLSDSGFYLCAWRVSGQETQYFGPGTRLLVL.

This chain joins TRBV9 and TRBJ2-7; possibly TRBD1 for D (5 bases). Per the germline V gene, CDR1 is SGDLS and CDR2 is YYNGEE. V was cut by 4 bases and J by 5 bases, with 16 bases left in between. CDR3 length: 14 amino acids. CDR3: CASSPRTRSHEQYF. The CDR3 coding sequence is TGTGCCAGCAGCCCTCGGACAAGGTCCCACGAGCAGTACTTC.

The J gene is TRBJ2-3, the V gene TRBV28; 7 nucleotides match TRBD1. J lost 2 bases, V lost 4 bases, and 9 bases had no gene match. Germline lookup yields CDR1 MDHEN and CDR2 SYDVKM. The CDR3 is 16 residues long. The DNA for the CDR3 is TGTGCCAGCAGTTCAACCGCACAGGGGCTCACAGATACGCAGTATTTT. Amino acid sequence: CASSSTAQGLTDTQYF.

The chain is built from TRBV27 and TRBJ1-2; 7 bases match TRBD1. The CDR3 runs 15 residues. Germline V CDR1 and CDR2: MNHEY, SMNVEV (reference sequence). Trimming cost V 2 bases and J 2 bases; bases outside gene matches: 5. CDR3 sequence: CASSLGQGVNYGYTF. The DNA of the CDR3 is TGTGCCAGCAGTTTAGGCCAGGGGGTAAACTATGGCTACACCTTC.

The CDR3 DNA follows: TGCGCCAGCAGCCCTGAGCCGACACCCACCCCAGGGGATGAGCAGTTCTTC. Its translation: CASSPEPTPTPGDEQFF. The gene calls are TRBV4-1 and TRBJ2-1; D is perhaps TRBD1 (6 bases). This CDR3 is built from 17 residues. V was pared by 4 bases and J by 8 bases, with 24 bases between. CDR1 and CDR2 from the germline V gene are MGHRA and YSYEKL.

The CDR3 is CASSEVWGAYEQYF. The CDR3 coding sequence is TGTGCCAGCAGTGAAGTGTGGGGGGCCTACGAGCAGTACTTC. The rearrangement links TRBV6-1 to TRBJ2-7; tentative D call: TRBD2 (6 bases). Germline-derived CDR1 and CDR2 are MNHNS and SASEGT. V dropped 1 base and J dropped 2 bases, with 9 bases sitting between them. This CDR3 has 14 amino acids.

The V and J genes are TRBV25-1 and TRBJ2-2, with D uncertain. The CDR3 has 17 residues. Trimming took off 3 bases at V and 3 bases at J, with 17 bases between the two ends. Germline CDR1 is MGHDK and CDR2 is SYGVNS. In DNA form, the CDR3 reads TGTGCCAGCAGTGATCATCTGGGCAACCCGGACACCGGGGAGCTGTTTTTT. It specifies CASSDHLGNPDTGELFF.

The J gene is TRBJ2-7, the V gene TRBV18, with 8 bases identical to TRBD1. The V gene end was trimmed by 5 bases and the J gene end by 6 bases; junction bases not matched to a gene: 3. Germline assignment: CDR1 KGHSH and CDR2 LQKENI. The CDR3 runs to 12 residues. CDR3 bases: TGTGCCAGCTCATCAGACAGGGGCGAGCAGTACTTC. Amino acid sequence: CASSSDRGEQYF.

V is TRBV5-4 and J is TRBJ2-5, with 11 bases fitting TRBD1. J gave up 5 bases and V 4 bases, and 7 bases lay outside the gene matches. The CDR3 loop spans 15 amino acids. Germline CDR1 and CDR2: SGHNT and YYREEE (reference sequence). The DNA for the CDR3 is TGTGCCAGCAGCAATATAAGGACAGGGGGCGAGACCCAGTACTTC. Its translation is CASSNIRTGGETQYF.

This clone has a handful of counts. CDR3 residues: CASSQDWLGSEQFF. DNA of the CDR3: TGTGCCAGCTCACAGGACTGGCTCGGGAGTGAGCAGTTCTTC. This chain links TRBV18 with TRBJ2-1, with a tentative D call TRBD2 (6 bases). The V and J ends lost 4 bases and 9 bases respectively, with 16 bases between them. The germline V gene encodes CDR1 KGHSH and CDR2 LQKENI. The CDR3 loop spans 14 amino acids.

J is TRBJ2-5 and V is TRBV20-1; D remains unclear. This CDR3 has 10 residues. Between the trimmed V and J ends, which lost 0 bases and 5 bases, there was a span of 1 base. Germline V gene sequence: CDR1 DFQATT, CDR2 SNEGSKA (reference sequence). The CDR3 spells CSARDETQYF. The DNA for the CDR3 is TGCAGTGCTAGAGACGAGACCCAGTACTTC.

CDR3 coding DNA: TGCAGCGTTCCGCGCGGCGGGGCTAACACTGAAGCTTTCTTT. Translation: CSVPRGGANTEAFF. The V gene is TRBV29-1, the J gene TRBJ1-1; D is perhaps TRBD1 (5 bases). Germline CDR1 SQVTM, CDR2 ANQGSEA. The CDR3 length is 14 residues. V lost 5 bases and J lost 2, with 15 bases in between.

The rearrangement uses TRBV6-5 and TRBJ2-5; the match to TRBD2 covers 8 bases. Losses at the gene ends were 6 bases for V and 5 bases for J; bases not matched to a gene: 5. The CDR3 is 13 residues long. Germline V gives CDR1 MNHEY, CDR2 SVGAGI. CDR3 residues: CASRAGLEETQYF. Written as DNA, the CDR3 is TGTGCCAGCAGGGCGGGACTAGAGGAGACCCAGTACTTC.

The chain has TRBV19 and TRBJ1-2; D perhaps matches TRBD1 (6 bases). CDR3 length: 13 residues. The germline V gene has CDR1 LNHDA and CDR2 SQIVND (reference sequence). Trimming pared 8 bases from V and 8 bases from J, leaving 18 bases between. The CDR3 reads CASYPGGGEGYTF. CDR3 nucleotides: TGTGCCAGTTACCCCGGGGGCGGGGAAGGCTACACCTTC. Complete variable domain (other parts from reference TRBV19 and TRBJ1-2): DGGITQSPKYLFRKEGQNVTLSCEQNLNHDAMYWYRQDPGQGLRLIYYSQIVNDFQKGDIAEGYSVSREKKESFPLTVTSAQKNPTAFYLCASYPGGGEGYTFGSGTRLTVV.

The chain recombines TRBV5-1 with TRBJ1-1; D is undetermined. V lost 5 bases, J lost 1 base, and 9 bases lay in between. This CDR3 region has 13 residues. The V gene's germline CDR1 is SGHRS and CDR2 YFSETQ. For the CDR3, the DNA is TGCGCCAGCAGGTCCGGGCAGAACACTGAAGCTTTCTTT. Translation gives CASRSGQNTEAFF.

V is TRBV9 and J is TRBJ1-1; D is possibly TRBD1 (6 bases). V shed 4 bases and J shed 5 bases, with 18 bases lying between them. This CDR3 has 15 residues. Germline V gene lookup returns CDR1 SGDLS and CDR2 YYNGEE. The CDR3: CASSPSTGQGTEAFF. The DNA of the CDR3 is TGTGCCAGCAGCCCCTCGACAGGCCAGGGAACTGAAGCTTTCTTT. Full variable domain (missing parts from reference TRBV9 and TRBJ1-1): DSGVTQTPKHLITATGQRVTLRCSPRSGDLSVYWYQQSLDQGLQFLIQYYNGEERAKGNILERFSAQQFPDLHSELNLSSLELGDSALYFCASSPSTGQGTEAFFGQGTRLTVV.

This rearrangement joins TRBV5-1 to TRBJ2-2, with D possibly matching TRBD2 (6 bases). Per germline, CDR1 SGHRS and CDR2 YFSETQ. Trimming stripped 0 bases from V and 5 bases from J, with 14 bases between. This CDR3 region has 16 residues. CDR3 DNA sequence: TGCGCCAGCAGCTTGGCCGGGGGAGTGGGAACCGGGGAGCTGTTTTTT. Its protein product is CASSLAGGVGTGELFF.

V gene TRBV5-8 combines with J gene TRBJ2-5; D is undetermined. With 1 base removed from V and 5 bases from J, the gap between germline ends came to 3 bases. This CDR3 has 11 amino acids. Germline CDR1 SGHTS, CDR2 YDEGEE. The CDR3 is CASSLRETQYF. The CDR3 nucleotides read TGTGCCAGCAGCTTGCGGGAGACCCAGTACTTC.

The rearrangement uses TRBV29-1 and TRBJ2-2, with 13 bases identical to TRBD2. CDR1 and CDR2 (germline): SQVTM, ANQGSEA. There are 16 residues in the CDR3. Germline trimming cut 5 bases from V and 4 bases from J; bases unmatched to any gene: 7. The CDR3 sequence: CSVLLAGGPVTGELFF. CDR3 bases: TGCAGCGTTTTACTAGCGGGGGGGCCTGTCACCGGGGAGCTGTTTTTT.

This rearrangement joins TRBV6-1 to TRBJ2-1; D remains ambiguous. Trimming cost V 11 bases and J 7 bases, with 9 bases left between them. The CDR3 loop spans 10 amino acids. The germline gives CDR1 MNHNS, CDR2 SASEGT. The CDR3, as DNA: TGTGCCTCTGGCCCTAATGAGCAGTTCTTC. Translated: CASGPNEQFF.

CDR3 bases: TGCGCCAGCACCAGGGGGCTGAACACTGAAGCTTTCTTT. Amino acid sequence: CASTRGLNTEAFF. This rearrangement joins TRBV5-1 to TRBJ1-1; TRBD1 matches 8 bases. The V gene's germline CDR1 is SGHRS and CDR2 YFSETQ. The J segment lost 0 bases and the V segment lost 6 bases, leaving 1 base of the junction unmatched. The CDR3 loop spans 13 amino acids.

This clone was observed a handful of times. Other DNA sequences in the sample encode the same CDR3. This rearrangement joins TRBV7-9 to TRBJ1-5; the D is unclear. Germline V gene sequence: CDR1 SEHNR, CDR2 FQNEAQ (reference sequence). The CDR3 has 13 amino acids. V lost 3 bases and J lost 2, with 5 bases in between. The CDR3 here is CASSFGGNQPQHF. CDR3 nucleotides: TGTGCCAGCAGCTTCGGGGGCAATCAGCCCCAGCATTTT.

This chain connects TRBV19 to TRBJ1-3, with D unclear. The CDR3 extends over 15 amino acids. Germline V gives CDR1 LNHDA, CDR2 SQIVND (reference sequence). V gave up 4 bases and J gave up 2 bases, with 12 bases separating them. The CDR3: CASSNDLFTGNTIYF. The CDR3 coding sequence is TGTGCCAGTAGTAACGACCTTTTTACTGGAAACACCATATATTTT.

The CDR3 region has the DNA TGTGCCAGCAGTGGGCAAGGCCGGGAGACCCAGTACTTC. This encodes CASSGQGRETQYF. This chain links TRBV2 with TRBJ2-5, with no clear D. CDR1 and CDR2 from the germline V gene are SNHLY and FYNNEI. This CDR3 region has 13 residues. V was cut by 4 bases and J by 5 bases, with 11 bases left in between. Full variable domain (outside the CDR3, taken from reference TRBV2 and TRBJ2-5): EPEVTQTPSHQVTQMGQEVILRCVPISNHLYFYWYRQILGQKVEFLVSFYNNEISEKSEIFDDQFSVERPDGSNFTLKIRSTKLEDSAMYFCASSGQGRETQYFGPGTRLLVL.

This clone was seen a few times. This sequence joins TRBV9 and TRBJ1-1; weak D call: TRBD1 (6 bases). The CDR3 length is 13 residues. V dropped 4 bases and J dropped 10 bases, with 17 bases sitting between them. The germline CDR1 and CDR2 sequences are SGDLS and YYNGEE. CDR3 DNA: TGTGCCAGCAGCTCCTGGGGGGCCGTTGGAGCTTTCTTT. Translating it yields CASSSWGAVGAFF.

In this sample, this clone turned up once. The chain recombines TRBV5-6 with TRBJ1-1, with D unresolved. Germline V gene sequence: CDR1 SGHDT, CDR2 YYEEEE. This CDR3 is built from 13 residues. V lost 4 bases to trimming and J lost 1 base, with 8 bases between them. The CDR3 reads CASSPIRNTEAFF. The CDR3 DNA reads as TGTGCCAGCAGCCCGATAAGGAACACTGAAGCTTTCTTT.

The rearrangement links TRBV10-2 to TRBJ1-5; a weak D match, TRBD1 (5 bases). The CDR3 covers 13 residues. V shed 5 bases and J shed 7 bases, with 12 bases lying between them. Germline V gene lookup returns CDR1 WSHSY and CDR2 SAAADI. The CDR3 DNA sequence: TGCGCCAGCAGTTTTGGGGACGGACAGCCCCAGCATTTT. The encoded protein is CASSFGDGQPQHF.

CDR3 DNA: TGTGCCAGCAGCTTGAGGGGGACTAGCGGATTCCACAATGAGCAGTTCTTC. Translating it yields CASSLRGTSGFHNEQFF. The V call is TRBV7-2, the J call TRBJ2-1, with 11 positions matching TRBD2. V shed 3 bases, J shed 5 bases, and the junction held 9 bases outside the gene matches. There are 17 residues in the CDR3. CDR1 and CDR2 (germline): SGHTA, FQGNSA.

The CDR3 is CSARLSETQYF. Written as DNA, the CDR3 is TGCAGTGCTAGACTTTCCGAAACCCAGTACTTC. The chain links TRBV20-1 to TRBJ2-5; D uncertain. This CDR3 region has 11 residues. Germline V lookup: CDR1 DFQATT, CDR2 SNEGSKA (reference sequence). V lost 2 bases and J 8 bases, leaving 9 bases between the germline ends.

V and J are TRBV9 and TRBJ2-1, with unresolved D. The CDR3 contains 16 residues. CDR1 is SGDLS and CDR2 is YYNGEE in the germline V gene. Trimming removed 2 bases at V and 0 bases at J, with 12 bases between. As DNA, the CDR3 is TGTGCCAGCAGCGTGACACCCGCGGTCTCCTACAATGAGCAGTTCTTC. Amino acids: CASSVTPAVSYNEQFF.

V gene TRBV13 combines with J gene TRBJ1-3; 7 bases are shared with TRBD1. The CDR3 runs to 15 residues. The ends lost 1 base at V and 7 bases at J; junction bases unmatched: 7. Germline V gives CDR1 PRHDT, CDR2 FYEKMQ (reference sequence). CDR3 loop: CASSLEGAARNTIYF. The CDR3 bases are TGTGCCAGCAGCTTAGAGGGGGCCGCCCGCAACACCATATATTTT.

This chain joins TRBV13 and TRBJ2-6; no clear D. V lost 5 bases and J 0 bases, leaving 8 bases between the germline ends. The germline gives CDR1 PRHDT, CDR2 FYEKMQ (reference sequence). The CDR3 has 15 residues. The CDR3: CASSILFSGANVLTF. CDR3 DNA sequence: TGTGCCAGCAGCATCTTATTCTCTGGGGCCAACGTCCTGACTTTC.